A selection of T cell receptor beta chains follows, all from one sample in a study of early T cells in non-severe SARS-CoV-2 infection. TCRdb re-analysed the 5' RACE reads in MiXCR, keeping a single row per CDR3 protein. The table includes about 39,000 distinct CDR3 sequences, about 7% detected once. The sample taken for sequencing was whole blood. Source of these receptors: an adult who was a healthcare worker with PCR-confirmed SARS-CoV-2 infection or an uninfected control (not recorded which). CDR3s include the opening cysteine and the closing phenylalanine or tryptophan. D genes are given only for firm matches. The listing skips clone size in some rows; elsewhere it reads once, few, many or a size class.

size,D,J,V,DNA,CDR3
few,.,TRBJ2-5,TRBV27,TGTGCCAGCAGTGCCCAGTCGCACCCAGAGACCCAGTACTTC,CASSAQSHPETQYF
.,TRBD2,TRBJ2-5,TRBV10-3,TGTGCCATCAGGGACGGACTAGCCACCCCTAGAGAGACCCAGTACTTC,CAIRDGLATPRETQYF
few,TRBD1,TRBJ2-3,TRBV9,TGTGCCAGCAGCGTAGAGTGGGCAGGGGGCCTAGATACGCAGTATTTT,CASSVEWAGGLDTQYF
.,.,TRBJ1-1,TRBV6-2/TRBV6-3,TGTGCCAGCAGTTTCGAGTTTCGAAGTCAGAGGCCCATACCGAACACTGAAGCTTTCTTT,CASSFEFRSQRPIPNTEAFF
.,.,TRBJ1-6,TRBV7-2,TGTGCCAGCAGCTTGCAGGGAGGGAATTCACCCCTCCACTTT,CASSLQGGNSPLHF
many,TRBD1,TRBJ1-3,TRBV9,TGTGCCAGCAGCCGGGACAGCAACTCTGGAAACACCATATATTTT,CASSRDSNSGNTIYF
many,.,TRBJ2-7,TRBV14,TGTGCCAGCAGCCAAGATGTGCGCAGGGTTCGGTACTTC,CASSQDVRRVRYF
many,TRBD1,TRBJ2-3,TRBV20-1,TGCAGTGCTAGTCAGGGGGCGACAGATACGCAGTATTTT,CSASQGATDTQYF
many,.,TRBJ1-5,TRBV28,TGTGCCAGCAGTTTCAGGCCCCAAAGCAATCAGCCCCAGCATTTT,CASSFRPQSNQPQHF
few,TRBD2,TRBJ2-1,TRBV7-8,TGTGCCACTACGACTAGCGGGGCGAGCTCCTACAATGAGCAGTTCTTC,CATTTSGASSYNEQFF
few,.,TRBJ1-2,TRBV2,TGTGCCAGCAGTGAGAAGGCTAACTATGGCTACACCTTC,CASSEKANYGYTF
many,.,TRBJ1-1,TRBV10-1,TGCGCCAGCAGTGAGTCTAGGACTCTCAAAAGGCCCACTGAAGCTTTCTTT,CASSESRTLKRPTEAFF
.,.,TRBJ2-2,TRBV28,TGTGCCAGCAGTTTTCCTCAGGGCGGGGAGCTGTGTTTT,CASSFPQGGELCF
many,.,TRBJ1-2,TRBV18,TGTGCCAGCTCACCACCGAACAGGGTCGGCGGCTACACCTTC,CASSPPNRVGGYTF
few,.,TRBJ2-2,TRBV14,TGTGCCAGCAGGCGGGCAGTTAACACCGGGGAGCTGTTTTTT,CASRRAVNTGELFF
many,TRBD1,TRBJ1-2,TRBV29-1,TGCAGCGTTGAAGAGTGGGGACAGGGGGCAAGAGGCTATGGCTACACCTTC,CSVEEWGQGARGYGYTF
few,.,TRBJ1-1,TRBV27,TGTGCCAGCAGTTTGGTGGGGGCAGGGACTGAAGCTTTCTTT,CASSLVGAGTEAFF
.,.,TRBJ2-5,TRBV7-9,TGTGCCAGCAGCTTAGCCGGATCACAAGAGACCCAGTACTTC,CASSLAGSQETQYF
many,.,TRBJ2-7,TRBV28,TGTGCCAGCAGTTTATGGCAGGGATCTTCCCCCTACGAGCAGTACTTC,CASSLWQGSSPYEQYF
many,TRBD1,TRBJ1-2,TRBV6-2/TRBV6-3,TGTGCCAGCAGTCACGCCGGGACAGTCAACTATGGCTACACCTTC,CASSHAGTVNYGYTF
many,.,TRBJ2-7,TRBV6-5,TGTGCCAGCAGTTACTCGACGGGGGGCGTCTACGAGCAGTACTTC,CASSYSTGGVYEQYF
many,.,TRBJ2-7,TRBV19,TGTGCCAGTAGTCTACAGGCGTATCCCAACGAGCAGTACTTC,CASSLQAYPNEQYF
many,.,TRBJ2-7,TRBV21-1,TGTGCCAGCAGCACCTGGGACAGGGGCTACGAGCAGTACTTC,CASSTWDRGYEQYF
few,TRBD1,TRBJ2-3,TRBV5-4,TGTGCCACCGACGAGGGGGCTAGCACAGATACGCAGTATTTT,CATDEGASTDTQYF
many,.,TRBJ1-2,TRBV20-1,TGCAGTGCTAGAGATCCGGGGGCCCCCTATGGCTACACCTTC,CSARDPGAPYGYTF
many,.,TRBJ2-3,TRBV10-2,TGCGCCAGCAGTGGGCCAGCAGTAGATACGCAGTATTTT,CASSGPAVDTQYF
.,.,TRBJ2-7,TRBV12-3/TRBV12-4,TGTGCCAGCAGTTTCACTAGGGAGCAGTACTTC,CASSFTREQYF
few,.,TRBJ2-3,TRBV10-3,TGTGCCATCGGGGAGCTCACAGATACGCAGTATTTT,CAIGELTDTQYF
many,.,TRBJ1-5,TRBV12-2,TGTGCAAGTCGCTCGCCTCTACGACCGACAGTCCGAAATAGCAATCAGCCCCAGCATTTT,CASRSPLRPTVRNSNQPQHF
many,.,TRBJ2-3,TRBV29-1,TGCAGCGTCCCGGGGCTGGGGGATACGCAGTATTTT,CSVPGLGDTQYF
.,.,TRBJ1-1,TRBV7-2,TGTGCCAGCAGCTTAGCGTTGGGGGCCTACGCTTTCTTT,CASSLALGAYAFF
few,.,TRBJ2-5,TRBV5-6,TGTGCCAGCAGTATTGACGGTATTAAGCAAGAGACCCAGTACTTC,CASSIDGIKQETQYF
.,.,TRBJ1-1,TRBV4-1,TGCGCCAGCAGCCCCCTTGGGCAGGGCGGCACTGAAGCTTTCTTT,CASSPLGQGGTEAFF
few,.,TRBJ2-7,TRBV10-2,TGCGCCAGTGCTTCCGGGGACAATTCCTACGAGCAGTACTTC,CASASGDNSYEQYF
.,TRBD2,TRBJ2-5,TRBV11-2,TGTGCCAGCAGTTTGAGCGGGGGGCTTCAAGAGACCCAGTACTTC,CASSLSGGLQETQYF
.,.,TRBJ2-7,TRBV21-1,TGTGCCAGCAGCAAAGCTCAAACCGGGACTCCCCCCTACGAGCAGTACTTC,CASSKAQTGTPPYEQYF
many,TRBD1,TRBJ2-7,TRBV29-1,TGCAGCGTTGAAACCGGGACAGGGGTGTCCTACGAGCAGTACTTC,CSVETGTGVSYEQYF
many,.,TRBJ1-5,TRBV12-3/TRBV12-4,TGTGCCAGCAGTCAAAGATTGATCCGGCGAAATCAGCCCCAGCATTTT,CASSQRLIRRNQPQHF
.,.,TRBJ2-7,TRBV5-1,TGCGCCAGCAGCTTGAGTCAGGGGGGAATCGAGCAGTACTTC,CASSLSQGGIEQYF
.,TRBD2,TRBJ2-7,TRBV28,TGTGCCAGCTGGGAGGGCCCCTACGAGCAGTACTTC,CASWEGPYEQYF
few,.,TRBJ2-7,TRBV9,TGTGCCAGCAGCCCCCAGGAACAATCCTACGAGCAGTACTTC,CASSPQEQSYEQYF
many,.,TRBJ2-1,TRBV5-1,TGCGCCAGCAGCTTACAGACTTACAATGAGCAGTTCTTC,CASSLQTYNEQFF
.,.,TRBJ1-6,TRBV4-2,TGTGCCAGCAGCCAAGATCGCAGGTTTTCACCCCTCCACTTT,CASSQDRRFSPLHF
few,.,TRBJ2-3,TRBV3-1,TGTGCCAGCAGCCAATGGGGCGAAGATACGCAGTATTTT,CASSQWGEDTQYF
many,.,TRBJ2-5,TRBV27,TGTGCCAGCAGTTTTATCAGGGAAGAGACCCAGTACTTC,CASSFIREETQYF
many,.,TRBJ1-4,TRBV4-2,TGTGCCAGCAGCCAAGATCACAGACAAAAACTGTTTTTT,CASSQDHRQKLFF
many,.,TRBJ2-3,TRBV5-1,TGCGCCAGCAGCTTGGAGTTTTCGGACAGAAAACAGTATTTT,CASSLEFSDRKQYF
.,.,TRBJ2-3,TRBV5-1,TGCGCCAGCAGCTTGGAGAGGGGCACTAGCACAGATACGCAGTATTTT,CASSLERGTSTDTQYF
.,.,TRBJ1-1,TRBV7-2,TGTGCCAGCAGCTTAGGAGGCGGCACTGAAGCTTTCTTT,CASSLGGGTEAFF
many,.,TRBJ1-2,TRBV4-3,TGCGCCAGCAGCCAAGATTTCTATGGCTACACCTTC,CASSQDFYGYTF
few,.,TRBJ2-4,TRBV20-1,TGCAGTGTCCGACCCCCTGAAAGGAACATTCAGTACTTC,CSVRPPERNIQYF
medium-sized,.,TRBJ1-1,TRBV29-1,TGCAGCGTTGCTCGTCGGGACGGTAACACTGAAGCTTTCTTT,CSVARRDGNTEAFF
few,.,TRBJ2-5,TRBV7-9,TGTGCCAGCAGATTAGACGTGCAAGAGACCCAGTACTTC,CASRLDVQETQYF
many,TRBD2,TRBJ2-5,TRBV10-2,TGCGCCACCGCTCTAGCGGGGATTAGAGAGACCCAGTACTTC,CATALAGIRETQYF
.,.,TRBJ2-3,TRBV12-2,TGTGCAAGTCGCTTAGCCCCGCCAGGCGGGCGCCCCGCTAGCACAGATACGCAGTATTTT,CASRLAPPGGRPASTDTQYF
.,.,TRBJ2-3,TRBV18,TGTGCCAGCTCATCCGGGCAGAACACAGATACGCAGTATTTT,CASSSGQNTDTQYF
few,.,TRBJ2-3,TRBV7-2,TGTGCCAGCAGCTTCCTAGCGCAGATCGCGTATTTT,CASSFLAQIAYF
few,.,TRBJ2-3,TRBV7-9,TGTGCCAGCAGCCCCCTCGAGAAGGATACGCAGTATTTT,CASSPLEKDTQYF